In this sample, the clone carrying this T cell receptor (beta chain) turned up many times. What it binds is not known. The data belong to a study of identical twins. General observations from the study: Possibly, invariant MAIT and iNKT cells partly confounded zero-insertion analyses.

Template switching supplied a universal primer site; unique molecular identifiers were carried on the cDNA. TCRdb ran MiXCR on the 5' RACE reads and lists one entry per CDR3 protein. The sample consists of a few hundred thousand distinct CDR3 sequences, approximately 8.3% of them appearing once. This CDR3 has 17 amino acids. V lost 5 bases and J lost 3; bases outside the gene matches: 10. From germline, CDR1 is SEHNR and CDR2 FQNEAQ (reference sequence). This sample also belongs to another study, concerning yellow fever vaccine responses in identical twins.

The sequence came from a young woman in good health. The chain recombines TRBV7-9 with TRBJ2-4; 10 bases fit TRBD2. The material sequenced was CD8+ T cells sorted from blood. CDR3 in DNA: TGTGCCAGCAGCCCAGCTAGCGGGGGCCCCGTCAAAAACATTCAGTACTTC. Encoded protein: CASSPASGGPVKNIQYF.